The clone carrying this T cell receptor (beta chain) was detected many times. Per germline, CDR1 SGHVS and CDR2 FNYEAQ. Trimming left V 2 bases short and J 8 bases short, with 19 bases between. The CDR3 length is 16 residues. Researchers took RNA transcripts and amplified the TCR beta CDR3 regions from them. TCR CDR3 underwent first-round RT-PCR with the HTBI primer set. TCRdb re-derived calls from the multiplex PCR reads in MiXCR, one entry per CDR3 protein. The sample consists of around 600,000 distinct CDR3 sequences, around 16% of them appearing once. This specimen comes from a study of T cells in Graves' hyperthyroidism and ophthalmopathy. Stable hyperthyroidism: no ophthalmopathy progression over 18 months of follow-up. Lactation, pregnancy, other autoimmune disease or uncontrolled infection led to exclusion of patients.

The sample comprised blood. The chain uses TRBV7-6 and TRBJ2-1, with D unresolved. The TCR was taken from a woman in her twenties or thirties with Graves' hyperthyroidism. The CDR3 bases are TGTGCCAGCAGCTTAATGGTCCAAGGGCCGGCCCATGAGCAGTTCTTC. Its protein product is CASSLMVQGPAHEQFF.